Presented here are 20 T cell receptor beta chains from one specimen sequenced in a study of shared clonotypes between healthy human individuals. Naivety among CD8 cells was defined by CD45RO negativity and positive CCR7 selection, thereby excluding terminally differentiated effector memory CD45RA+ cells. Only in-frame clones appear in the TCRdb table, and some are missing; sequencing was by immunoSEQ multiplex PCR. Of about 2 million clones in the sample, 85% to 95% were seen once. Specimen: naive CD8+ T cells sorted from blood. The source of these receptors is a man in his late teens or twenties in good health.

CDR3: CSVEGWTGELFF. The CDR3 region has the DNA TGCAGCGTGGAGGGCTGGACCGGGGAGCTGTTTTTT. The chain couples TRBV29-1 to TRBJ2-2; a possible D gene is TRBD2 (6 bases). This CDR3 is 12 amino acids long. V dropped 6 bases and J dropped 5 bases, with 10 bases sitting between them. Germline V gene lookup returns CDR1 SQVTM and CDR2 ANQGSEA.

The rearrangement uses TRBV19 and TRBJ2-7; perhaps TRBD2 as D (6 bases). The V gene lost 1 base and the J gene lost 5 bases, with 15 bases spanning the gap. The CDR3 loop spans 15 amino acids. Germline V gives CDR1 LNHDA, CDR2 SQIVND (reference sequence). The CDR3 DNA sequence: TGTGCCAGTAGTATAGGGGGCCCGGGAGTCCACGAGCAGTACTTC. Its translation: CASSIGGPGVHEQYF. The entire variable domain, with the rest obtained from reference TRBV19 and TRBJ2-7, is as follows: DGGITQSPKYLFRKEGQNVTLSCEQNLNHDAMYWYRQDPGQGLRLIYYSQIVNDFQKGDIAEGYSVSREKKESFPLTVTSAQKNPTAFYLCASSIGGPGVHEQYFGPGTRLTVT.

The gene calls are TRBV7-9 and TRBJ2-7, with 8 positions matching TRBD1. The CDR3 contains 12 residues. Per the germline V gene, CDR1 is SEHNR and CDR2 is FQNEAQ (reference sequence). V was pared by 4 bases and J by 6 bases, with 2 bases of the junction left unmatched. CDR3 protein: CASSWTGSEQYF. CDR3 sequence (DNA): TGTGCCAGCAGCTGGACAGGGTCCGAGCAGTACTTC.

The chain carries TRBV7-6 and TRBJ2-7, with 8 nucleotides matching TRBD2. Per germline, CDR1 SGHVS and CDR2 FNYEAQ. V lost 1 base and J lost 2; bases outside the gene matches: 1. This CDR3 contains 14 residues. The CDR3 coding sequence is TGTGCCAGCAGCTTAGGTAGCGGGGCCTACGAGCAGTACTTC. Its protein product is CASSLGSGAYEQYF.

This clone has a single count. The chain has TRBV6-1 and TRBJ2-7, with 12 positions matching TRBD1. Germline CDR1 MNHNS, CDR2 SASEGT. V shed 8 bases and J 5 bases; nucleotides not matched to a gene: 7. CDR3 length: 14 residues. CDR3 loop: CASGGDRGLDEQYF. The CDR3 bases are TGTGCCAGCGGTGGGGACAGGGGGCTCGACGAGCAGTACTTC.

The rearrangement links TRBV28 to TRBJ2-7; no reliable D call. Per germline, CDR1 MDHEN and CDR2 SYDVKM. Trimming removed 5 bases at V and 5 bases at J, with 4 bases between. This CDR3 has 10 residues. The CDR3 DNA sequence: TGTGCCAGCAGTATAAACGAGCAGTACTTC. Its protein is CASSINEQYF.

The J gene is TRBJ2-7, the V gene TRBV4-1; D is unresolved. Germline V gene data show CDR1 as MGHRA and CDR2 as YSYEKL. The V gene lost 5 bases and the J gene lost 4 bases, with 15 bases spanning the gap. CDR3 length equals 14 residues. The CDR3 coding sequence is TGCGCCAGCAGCGTGAAGGACGGTTCGTACGAGCAGTACTTC. Residues: CASSVKDGSYEQYF.

In its sample, this clone was seen once. The rearrangement uses TRBV6-1 and TRBJ1-2; D may be TRBD1 (6 bases). CDR1 is MNHNS and CDR2 is SASEGT in the germline V gene. The CDR3 consists of 16 residues. V lost 2 bases, J lost 0 bases, and 13 bases lay in between. CDR3 amino acids: CASSERGERPNYGYTF. CDR3 bases: TGTGCCAGCAGTGAAAGGGGGGAAAGGCCTAACTATGGCTACACCTTC.

V is TRBV7-9 and J is TRBJ1-4; weak D call: TRBD1 (6 bases). From germline, CDR1 is SEHNR and CDR2 FQNEAQ (reference sequence). This CDR3 has 14 amino acids. The V and J ends lost 5 bases and 3 bases respectively, with 10 bases between them. CDR3 sequence (DNA): TGTGCCAGCAGCGAGAGGACAGCTAATGAAAAACTGTTTTTT. This gives the protein CASSERTANEKLFF.

Concerning this clone: The sample holds other DNA sequences that translate to the same CDR3. The chain employs TRBV6-5 and TRBJ2-2; 9 bases align to TRBD2. The CDR3 runs to 15 residues. The V gene end was trimmed by 4 bases and the J gene end by 1 base; junction bases not matched to a gene: 1. From germline, CDR1 is MNHEY and CDR2 SVGAGI. CDR3 loop: CASSSSGENTGELFF. The CDR3, as DNA: TGTGCCAGCAGTTCTAGCGGGGAGAACACCGGGGAGCTGTTTTTT.

The rearrangement uses TRBV7-9 and TRBJ2-5; tentatively, D is TRBD2 (6 bases). The germline CDR1 and CDR2 sequences are SEHNR and FQNEAQ (reference sequence). V was shortened by 5 bases and J by 4 bases, with 11 bases between the two germline ends. The CDR3 covers 13 residues. This CDR3 reads CASSPGLLETQYF. For the CDR3, the DNA is TGTGCCAGCAGCCCAGGACTATTAGAGACCCAGTACTTC.

This chain uses TRBV4-3 with TRBJ2-1; TRBD2 matches 10 bases. The germline V gene encodes CDR1 LGHNA and CDR2 YSLEER. This CDR3 region has 15 residues. Unmatched junction bases numbered 2, after V lost 0 bases and J lost 6 bases. As DNA, the CDR3 is TGCGCCAGCAGCCAAGATAGCGGGAGGAGCAATGAGCAGTTCTTC. It translates to CASSQDSGRSNEQFF.

The CDR3 coding sequence is TGTGCCAGCAGCTTGGACTGGTCTACGAACACCGGGGAGCTGTTTTTT. Its translation is CASSLDWSTNTGELFF. The rearrangement links TRBV7-9 to TRBJ2-2; D is perhaps TRBD2 (5 bases). CDR1 and CDR2 (germline): SEHNR, FQNEAQ (reference sequence). Between the trimmed V and J ends, which lost 3 bases and 0 bases, there was a span of 11 bases. The CDR3 length is 16 residues. Together with reference TRBV7-9 and TRBJ2-2, the CDR3 gives the full variable domain: DTGVSQNPRHKITKRGQNVTFRCDPISEHNRLYWYRQTLGQGPEFLTYFQNEAQLEKSRLLSDRFSAERPKGSFSTLEIQRTEQGDSAMYLCASSLDWSTNTGELFFGEGSRLTVL.

The V gene is TRBV13, the J gene TRBJ2-2; TRBD1 matches 7 bases. The CDR3 consists of 16 residues. CDR1 is PRHDT, CDR2 FYEKMQ, per germline (reference sequence). Germline trimming cut 5 bases from V and 4 bases from J; bases unmatched to any gene: 10. The CDR3, as DNA: TGTGCCAGCAGCGCAAGAATTGACAGGGTCACCGGGGAGCTGTTTTTT. Amino acids: CASSARIDRVTGELFF.

V usage is TRBV6-1 and J usage is TRBJ2-7; no clear D. V lost 0 bases and J lost 4, with 25 bases in between. The CDR3 has 19 residues. Germline V gene sequence: CDR1 MNHNS, CDR2 SASEGT. CDR3 loop: CASSEAPAPRLDTSYEQYF. CDR3 in DNA: TGTGCCAGCAGTGAAGCTCCGGCCCCGAGACTCGATACAAGTTACGAGCAGTACTTC.

This clone occurred once. The rearrangement links TRBV19 to TRBJ2-7; tentatively, D is TRBD1 or TRBD2 (6 bases each). V lost 4 bases to trimming and J lost 6 bases, with 16 bases between them. This CDR3 contains 14 residues. Germline lookup yields CDR1 LNHDA and CDR2 SQIVND (reference sequence). In DNA, the CDR3 is TGTGCCAGTAGTAATTTGGGGGGCGCGTCCGAGCAGTACTTC. Protein product: CASSNLGGASEQYF.

This clone was recorded a few times. The rearrangement joins TRBV19 to TRBJ2-1; 12 nucleotides match TRBD2. V was pared by 5 bases and J by 0 bases, with 2 bases of the junction left unmatched. There are 16 residues in the CDR3. Germline V gene lookup returns CDR1 LNHDA and CDR2 SQIVND (reference sequence). DNA for the CDR3: TGTGCCAGTAGTGTGACTAGCGGGAGCTCCTACAATGAGCAGTTCTTC. It is translated as CASSVTSGSSYNEQFF.

The chain employs TRBV9 and TRBJ1-1; the D is unclear. This CDR3 is built from 13 residues. The ends were cut back, 3 bases at V and 6 bases at J, with 12 bases in the middle. From germline, CDR1 is SGDLS and CDR2 YYNGEE. The CDR3 spells CASSGAIFAEAFF. CDR3 nucleotides: TGTGCCAGCAGCGGCGCTATCTTCGCTGAAGCTTTCTTT.

The rearrangement links TRBV11-2 to TRBJ2-7, with 9 bases fitting TRBD2. In germline, CDR1 is SGHAT, CDR2 FQNNGV. V gave up 6 bases and J gave up 2 bases; unmatched junction bases: 5. CDR3 length: 14 amino acids. CDR3 nucleotides: TGTGCCAGCAGTATAGCGGGAGCCCCCTACGAGCAGTACTTC. It translates to CASSIAGAPYEQYF.

The rearrangement uses TRBV9 and TRBJ2-7, with TRBD2 as a possible D gene (5 bases). The ends were cut back, 0 bases at V and 2 bases at J, with 12 bases in the middle. This CDR3 is built from 15 residues. The germline gives CDR1 SGDLS, CDR2 YYNGEE. The CDR3 reads CASSVAPAATYEQYF. In DNA, the CDR3 is TGTGCCAGCAGCGTAGCCCCAGCGGCGACCTACGAGCAGTACTTC.